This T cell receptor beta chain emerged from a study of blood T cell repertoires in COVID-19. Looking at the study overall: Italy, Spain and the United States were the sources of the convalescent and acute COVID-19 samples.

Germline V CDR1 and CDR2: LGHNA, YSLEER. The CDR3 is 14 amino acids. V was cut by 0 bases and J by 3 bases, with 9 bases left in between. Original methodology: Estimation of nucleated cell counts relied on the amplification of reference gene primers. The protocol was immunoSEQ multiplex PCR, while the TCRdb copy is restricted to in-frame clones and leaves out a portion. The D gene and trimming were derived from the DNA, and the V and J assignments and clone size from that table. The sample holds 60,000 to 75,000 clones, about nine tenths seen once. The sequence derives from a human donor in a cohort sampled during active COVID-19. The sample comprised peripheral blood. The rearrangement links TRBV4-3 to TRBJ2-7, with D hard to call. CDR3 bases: TGCGCCAGCAGCCAAGACCGGCTAGTCTACGAGCAGTACTTC. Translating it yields CASSQDRLVYEQYF.